This is a list of T cell receptor beta chains from one sample in a study of shared clonotypes between healthy human individuals. The protocol was immunoSEQ multiplex PCR, while the TCRdb copy is restricted to in-frame clones and leaves out a portion. The sample lists 850,000 to 1,200,000 clones, around 74% occurring once. Sequenced: memory CD4+ T cells sorted from blood. The receptors come from a young man in good health. The CDR3 runs from the conserved cysteine through the conserved F or W.

>TRBJ2-7|TRBV11-2
CASSLDRTGVYEQYF
>TRBJ2-2|TRBV5-4
CASSLLDSSNTGELFF
>TRBJ2-3|TRBV7-2
CASSTRTSGSGGDTQYF
>TRBJ1-2|TRBV11-2
CASSSDGFGYTF
>TRBJ2-6|TRBV5-1
CASSLTGTVFSGANVLTF
>TRBJ1-4|TRBV11-2
CASSLRGKGNEKLFF
>TRBJ1-2|TRBV5-1
CASSPGWGAQGGYTF
>TRBJ2-7|TRBV2
CASSLAESSYEQYF
>TRBJ2-7|TRBV7-9
CASSHGQGLYEQYF
>TRBJ2-7|TRBV29-1
CSASRGVTYEQYF
>TRBJ1-1|TRBV20-1
CSAKGTVEAFF
>TRBJ1-4|TRBV5-1
CASSRTGGKEKLFF
>TRBJ2-2|TRBV28
CATGTRGVDTGELFF
>TRBJ2-3|TRBV18
CASSPKGVDTDTQYF
>TRBJ2-3|TRBV29-1
CSVPVLSTDTQYF
>TRBJ2-3|TRBV27
CASSSYTTDTQYF
>TRBJ1-3|TRBV27
CASSQRAGNTIYF
>TRBJ1-1|TRBV5-6
CASSRTRNTEAFF
>TRBJ1-5|TRBV2
CASSAGSLSNQPQHF
>TRBJ1-3|TRBV18
CASSPPMGTGNTIYF
>TRBJ2-1|TRBV6-6
CASSYAPLAGNNEQFF
>TRBJ2-7|TRBV10-1
CASTLTGSYEQYF
>TRBJ1-5|TRBV30
CAWSVGRRVNQPQHF
>TRBJ2-1|TRBV11-3
CASSLVGTGGFNEQFF
>TRBJ2-1|TRBV6-1
CASTEAGDEQFF
>TRBJ2-3|TRBV6-6
CASSYGAGEADTQYF
>TRBJ2-7|TRBV7-9
CASSLHGFYEQYF
>TRBJ2-5|TRBV2
CASILRETQYF
>TRBJ1-3|TRBV2
CASSQGSGNTIYF
>TRBJ2-3|TRBV11-3
CASSQGGLDTQYF
>TRBJ1-5|TRBV19
CASSMGQGGSQPQHF
>TRBJ2-4|TRBV12-5
CASGLGEGAAKNIQYF
>TRBJ2-3|TRBV27
CASMKRGPDTQYF
>TRBJ2-7|TRBV18
CASSPSSGQGSGEQYF
>TRBJ2-2|TRBV28
CASSSTGTGELFF
>TRBJ2-6|TRBV5-6
CASSYSGHPGANVLTF
>TRBJ2-1|TRBV11-2
CASSLDLGVGEQFF
>TRBJ2-3|TRBV7-9
CASSPSRGRDTQYF
>TRBJ2-3|TRBV30
CAWSPRFTDTQYF
>TRBJ1-2|TRBV29-1
CSVATGGAYGYTF